The 20 T cell receptor beta chains below all came from one sample that was sequenced in a study of T cells in women clearing cervical HPV infection. Assay: immunoSEQ multiplex PCR; the TCRdb copy retains only in-frame clones and omits some. The sample has over 30,000 clones. Sequencing used blood buffy coat. The origin of the receptors is a woman between 18 and 70 years old with a cervical HPV16 infection that either progressed to CIN3+ or cleared (not recorded which).

Concerning this clone: The read stops 3 residues short of the end of the CDR3; the missing end is completed from the germline J gene. This chain uses TRBV20-1 with TRBJ2-3; TRBD2 agrees at 7 bases. CDR3 length: 14 amino acids. Germline CDR1 DFQATT, CDR2 SNEGSKA (reference sequence). After removal of 7 bases from V and 0 bases from J, the junction contained 7 bases not matched to a gene. This CDR3 is CSGASGPSTDTQYF. Partial CDR3 DNA: TGCAGTGGGGCTAGCGGCCCTAGCACAGATACG.

A word on this clone: The read gets to within 3 residues of the CDR3 end, and the germline J gene fills in the rest. The chain employs TRBV11-2 and TRBJ2-5, with TRBD2 identical over 8 bases. Germline lookup yields CDR1 SGHAT and CDR2 FQNNGV. The CDR3 extends over 13 amino acids. The DNA read from the CDR3 is TGTGCCAGCAGCTCTTCAACTAGCGGAACC. This sequence encodes CASSSSTSGT. In full, the CDR3 is CASSSSTSGTQYF.

To note about this clone: The read stops 3 residues short of the end of the CDR3; the missing end is completed from the germline J gene. The V gene is TRBV2, the J gene TRBJ1-5; D possibly corresponds to TRBD1 (5 bases). The CDR3 totals 15 residues. V was pared by 7 bases and J by 4 bases, with 17 bases between. Germline-derived CDR1 and CDR2 are SNHLY and FYNNEI. The DNA read from the CDR3 is TGTGCCAGCACCCTGGAGGGTCGGGGGAATCAGCCC. Its translation is CASTLEGRGNQP. The complete CDR3 protein is CASTLEGRGNQPQHF.

About this clone: The CDR3 end falls 3 residues outside the read, so it is completed with the germline J gene. The V and J genes are TRBV29-1 and TRBJ2-5; TRBD1 matches at 7 bases. The V gene's germline CDR1 is SQVTM and CDR2 ANQGSEA. This CDR3 comprises 13 residues. The junction had 3 bases not matched to a gene; V was cut back by 0 bases and J by 5 bases. The sequenced CDR3 bases are TGCAGCGTTGAAGAGGCCAGGGGGGAGACC. Translation gives CSVEEARGET. The full CDR3 is CSVEEARGETQYF. Looking up the rest from reference TRBV29-1 and TRBJ2-5 gives the full variable domain: SAVISQKPSRDICQRGTSLTIQCQVDSQVTMMFWYRQQPGQSLTLIATANQGSEATYESGFVIDKFPISRPNLTFSTLTVSNMSPEDSSIYLCSVEEARGETQYFGPGTRLLVL.

Details on this clone: The read terminates 3 residues before the CDR3 end, so the remaining end is supplied by the germline J gene. The chain recombines TRBV14 with TRBJ1-5; 11 bases agree with TRBD1. Trimming cost V 1 base and J 0 bases; bases outside gene matches: 5. Germline loops: CDR1 SGHDN, CDR2 FVKESK. The CDR3 totals 18 residues. CDR3: CASSQGGQGVFSNQPQHF. The sequenced CDR3 bases are TGTGCCAGCAGCCAAGGGGGACAGGGGGTTTTTAGCAATCAGCCC.

Remarks on this clone: The CDR3 end is not reached by the read, which stops 3 residues before it; the germline J gene fills it in. The chain recombines TRBV2 with TRBJ2-3; D remains ambiguous. Trimming removed 8 bases at V and 4 bases at J, with 10 bases between. CDR3 length: 12 residues. Germline values: CDR1 SNHLY, CDR2 FYNNEI. The covered CDR3 bases are TGTGCCAGCGGCTCCATGGCAGATACG. Protein: CASGSMADT. The entire CDR3 protein reads CASGSMADTQYF.

Of note for this clone: The read is 3 residues too short to cover the CDR3 end, so that end is filled in from the germline J gene. The V call is TRBV7-9, the J call TRBJ1-2; D unresolved. This CDR3 contains 15 residues. In germline, CDR1 is SEHNR, CDR2 FQNEAQ (reference sequence). This CDR3 is CASSSVGLRTDTYTF. CDR3 DNA, as far as it was read: TGTGCCAGCAGCTCCGTTGGACTCCGCACAGATACC.

Details on this clone: The read halts 3 residues ahead of the CDR3 end, with the missing end drawn from the germline J gene. The chain has TRBV19 and TRBJ1-5, with D uncertain. Germline V lookup: CDR1 LNHDA, CDR2 SQIVND (reference sequence). The V end was cut by 6 bases, the J end by 8 bases, with 14 bases between. The CDR3 is 13 residues long. CDR3: CASRNFPSEPQHF. CDR3 DNA, as far as it was read: TGTGCCAGTAGAAATTTCCCGTCTGAGCCC.

The part of the CDR3 DNA that was read is TGTGCCAGCAGTTTAGGAGACAGGGGGAGGTCTGTA. Translation gives CASSLGDRGRSV. In full, the CDR3 reads CASSLGDRGRSVAFF. The chain couples TRBV28 to TRBJ1-1; the match to TRBD1 covers 9 bases. The read gets to within 3 residues of the CDR3 end, and the germline J gene fills in the rest. The CDR3 is 15 amino acids. Germline V gives CDR1 MDHEN, CDR2 SYDVKM.

To note about this clone: The read ends 3 residues shy of where the CDR3 ends; the end is completed using the germline J gene. The chain carries TRBV7-3 and TRBJ2-3; a possible D gene is TRBD2 (7 bases). V lost 5 bases, J lost 7 bases, and 16 bases lay in between. Germline assignment: CDR1 SGHTA and CDR2 FQGTGA. CDR3 length: 14 amino acids. This chain's CDR3 is CASSPHGGTNTQYF. The part of the CDR3 DNA that was read is TGTGCCAGCAGCCCCCACGGGGGGACAAATACG.

Concerning this clone itself: From the germline J gene comes the end of the CDR3, since the read stops 3 residues before it. This sequence joins TRBV7-3 and TRBJ2-1; 9 positions match TRBD2. CDR1 and CDR2 from the germline V gene are SGHTA and FQGTGA. CDR3 length: 15 residues. Losses at the gene ends were 2 bases for V and 7 bases for J; bases not matched to a gene: 6. The CDR3 bases that were read are TGTGCCAGCAGCTTAGAACTAGCGGGTATTAATGAG. This sequence encodes CASSLELAGINE. The entire CDR3 reads CASSLELAGINEQFF.

A word on this clone: The read gets to within 3 residues of the CDR3 end, and the germline J gene fills in the rest. This chain connects TRBV5-1 to TRBJ2-5; 7 nucleotides line up with TRBD2. CDR3 length: 15 residues. CDR1 is SGHRS, CDR2 YFSETQ, per germline. The J segment lost 7 bases and the V segment lost 4 bases, leaving 13 bases of the junction unmatched. CDR3: CASSMGLPSLGTQYF. The CDR3 bases that were read are TGCGCCAGCAGCATGGGACTACCGAGTTTAGGGACC.

On this clone: The read ends 3 residues before the CDR3 terminus; that terminus is restored from the germline J gene. The gene calls are TRBV15 and TRBJ1-4; a weak D match, TRBD1 (6 bases). The CDR3 is made up of 16 amino acids. In germline, CDR1 is LNHNV, CDR2 YYDKDF (reference sequence). Trimming left V 1 base short and J 1 base short, with 10 bases between. CDR3 residues: CATSRVAGVTNEKLFF. Incomplete CDR3 DNA: TGTGCCACCAGCAGAGTTGCAGGGGTAACTAATGAAAAA.

Worth noting for this clone: Read data end 3 residues before the CDR3 end; the end is taken from the germline J gene. The chain has TRBV11-2 and TRBJ2-7, with D possibly TRBD1 on 6 matching bases. Germline values: CDR1 SGHAT, CDR2 FQNNGV. Between the trimmed V and J ends, which lost 1 base and 3 bases, there was a span of 13 bases. The CDR3 consists of 15 residues. The CDR3: CASSLGSDSFYEQYF. The DNA read from the CDR3 is TGTGCCAGCAGCTTAGGATCGGACAGCTTCTACGAG. The whole variable domain, remainder taken from reference TRBV11-2 and TRBJ2-7, is EAGVAQSPRYKIIEKRQSVAFWCNPISGHATLYWYQQILGQGPKLLIQFQNNGVVDDSQLPKDRFSAERLKGVDSTLKIQPAKLEDSAVYLCASSLGSDSFYEQYFGPGTRLTVT.

As concerns this clone: The missing CDR3 end, 3 residues past where the read stops, is filled in from the germline J gene. The chain uses TRBV7-9 and TRBJ1-2; TRBD1 agrees at 8 bases. CDR1 and CDR2 from the germline V gene are SEHNR and FQNEAQ (reference sequence). V dropped 7 bases and J dropped 4; count of bases not matched to a gene: 11. This CDR3 comprises 15 residues. The CDR3 DNA, read in part, is TGTGCCAGCACCGACCCAGGGACAGGTGGCTATGGC. Protein product: CASTDPGTGGYG. In full, the CDR3 is CASTDPGTGGYGYTF.

Here the CDR3 reads CASSDPRQASYEQYF. The covered CDR3 bases are TGTGCCAGCAGCGATCCTAGACAGGCATCCTACGAG. J is TRBJ2-7 and V is TRBV5-4, with D possibly being TRBD1 (6 bases). The read is 3 residues too short to cover the CDR3 end, so that end is filled in from the germline J gene. The CDR3 loop spans 15 amino acids. Trimming left V 4 bases short and J 1 base short, with 15 bases between. Germline V lookup: CDR1 SGHNT, CDR2 YYREEE (reference sequence).

With respect to this clone: The read ends 3 residues shy of where the CDR3 ends; the end is completed using the germline J gene. The rearrangement links TRBV10-3 to TRBJ2-7; 7 nucleotides line up with TRBD1. CDR3 length: 13 amino acids. The J segment lost 4 bases and the V segment lost 10 bases, leaving 10 bases of the junction unmatched. CDR1 and CDR2 (germline): ENHRY, SYGVKD. The CDR3 sequence is CASNRGAEYEQYF. The sequenced part of the CDR3 DNA is TGTGCCAGCAACAGGGGTGCGGAGTACGAG.

With respect to this clone: With the read ending 3 residues before the CDR3 end, the germline J gene is used to fill in that end. The chain carries TRBV19 and TRBJ1-1, with D possibly being TRBD1 (6 bases). The germline CDR1 and CDR2 sequences are LNHDA and SQIVND (reference sequence). Trimming removed 3 bases from V and 6 bases from J, with 8 bases in between. There are 12 residues in the CDR3. This CDR3 reads CASSMGHPEAFF. The covered CDR3 bases are TGTGCCAGTAGTATGGGACACCCTGAA.

A word on this clone: The missing CDR3 end, 3 residues past where the read stops, is filled in from the germline J gene. The rearrangement links TRBV7-2 to TRBJ2-1, with 12 bases lining up with TRBD2. Trimming removed 5 bases from V and 4 bases from J; junction bases left unmatched: 3. This CDR3 is built from 15 residues. Germline CDR1 reads SGHTA; CDR2 reads FQGNSA. The CDR3 region is CASSATSGSYNEQFF. The DNA read from the CDR3 is TGTGCCAGCAGCGCGACTAGCGGGAGTTACAATGAG.

Details on this clone: Read data end 3 residues before the CDR3 end; the end is taken from the germline J gene. V gene TRBV19 combines with J gene TRBJ1-2, with D unresolved. Deletions cut 3 bases from V and 4 bases from J, with 9 bases between. Germline CDR1 and CDR2: LNHDA and SQIVND (reference sequence). The CDR3 runs to 13 residues. The CDR3 bases that were read are TGTGCCAGTAGTATCCCTAAGGGCTATGGC. Translated: CASSIPKGYG. The complete CDR3 sequence is CASSIPKGYGYTF.